Each of the 22 T cell receptor beta chains below was sequenced from the same sample in a study of OX40 agonist ivuxolimab in advanced cancers. Sequencing was performed with immunoSEQ multiplex PCR; in TCRdb, only in-frame clones are kept and a portion is missing. The sample holds 75,000 to 100,000 clones, 91% seen once. The material was CD4+ or CD8+ T cells sorted from blood, obtained in a trial of the OX40 agonist ivuxolimab. These receptors all stem from an adult with an advanced solid tumor such as melanoma, head and neck, liver or kidney cancer.

The gene calls are TRBV15 and TRBJ1-1; no clear D gene. Germline loops: CDR1 LNHNV, CDR2 YYDKDF (reference sequence). The CDR3 length is 13 residues. V shed 0 bases and J shed 6 bases, with 8 bases lying between them. DNA of the CDR3: TGTGCCACCAGCAGAGATCCGGGCTCTGAAGCTTTCTTT. Translated, it gives CATSRDPGSEAFF.

This chain links TRBV25-1 with TRBJ2-1; 14 bases match TRBD2. The CDR3 has 16 amino acids. V trimming: 4 bases; J trimming: 8 bases; junction bases outside the gene matches: 7. CDR1 is MGHDK and CDR2 is SYGVNS in the germline V gene. In DNA form, the CDR3 reads TGTGCCAGCAGTGGGGGACTAGCGGGAGAGGGTTATGAGCAGTTCTTC. It translates to CASSGGLAGEGYEQFF.

V usage is TRBV7-8 and J usage is TRBJ1-4; a weak D match, TRBD1 (5 bases). With 5 bases removed from V and 3 bases from J, the gap between germline ends came to 13 bases. The germline V gene encodes CDR1 SGHVS and CDR2 FQNEAQ. The CDR3 consists of 15 residues. CDR3 residues: CASSPNGGANEKLFF. CDR3 in DNA: TGTGCCAGCAGCCCGAACGGGGGGGCTAATGAAAAACTGTTTTTT.

The chain combines TRBV4-2 with TRBJ2-3; 15 nucleotides align to TRBD2. Germline lookup yields CDR1 LGHNA and CDR2 YNFKEQ. V lost 0 bases to trimming and J lost 6 bases; unmatched junction nucleotides: 4. CDR3 size: 17 residues. The CDR3 region has the DNA TGTGCCAGCAGCCAAGATAAAGGGACTAGCGGGAGGGATACGCAGTATTTT. It is translated as CASSQDKGTSGRDTQYF.

In its sample, this clone was seen a few times. The chain links TRBV5-1 to TRBJ2-7; 9 nucleotides agree with TRBD1. The CDR3 spans 15 residues. Germline CDR1 and CDR2: SGHRS and YFSETQ. Trimming took 4 bases from V and 0 from J; bases not matched to a gene: 5. As DNA, the CDR3 is TGCGCCAGCAGCAACCGGGACAGGGCCTCCTACGAGCAGTACTTC. Its protein product is CASSNRDRASYEQYF.

This clone was recorded once. V is TRBV29-1 and J is TRBJ2-7, with 8 bases that match TRBD2. The germline CDR1 and CDR2 sequences are SQVTM and ANQGSEA. The CDR3 has 13 amino acids. Trimming at V came to 5 bases and at J to 5 bases, leaving 8 bases not matched to a gene. This chain's CDR3 is CSVTSGPAHEQYF. CDR3 sequence (DNA): TGCAGCGTTACTAGCGGACCCGCCCACGAGCAGTACTTC.

The rearrangement links TRBV1 to TRBJ2-2; no check of the table's D call, TRBD1, against the DNA was made. TRBV1 corresponds to a pseudogene. This CDR3 is 12 amino acids long. The CDR3 is CTSTLRGGELFF. The CDR3 DNA reads TGCACCAGCACACTAAGGGGCGGGGAGCTGTTTTTT.

This chain connects TRBV5-1 to TRBJ2-2; a possible D gene is TRBD2 (6 bases). The CDR3 extends over 15 amino acids. V was trimmed by 4 bases and J by 0 bases, leaving 10 bases between them. CDR1 SGHRS and CDR2 YFSETQ come from the germline V gene. CDR3 loop: CASSRRLANTGELFF. The CDR3, as DNA: TGCGCCAGCAGCCGCCGACTAGCGAACACCGGGGAGCTGTTTTTT.

The V gene is TRBV11-3, the J gene TRBJ2-1; D remains ambiguous. CDR3 length: 15 residues. Trimming took 1 base from V and 0 from J, leaving 7 bases between them. Germline values: CDR1 SGHNT, CDR2 YENEEA. This CDR3 reads CASSLGASSYNEQFF. CDR3 sequence (DNA): TGTGCCAGCAGCTTAGGGGCCAGCTCCTACAATGAGCAGTTCTTC.

The chain combines TRBV28 with TRBJ2-7; no reliable D call. The V end lost 2 bases, the J end lost 2 bases, and 7 bases lay between the germline ends. The CDR3 length is 13 residues. Germline CDR1 MDHEN, CDR2 SYDVKM. The CDR3 reads CASSLGRTYEQYF. As DNA, the CDR3 is TGTGCCAGCAGTTTAGGCAGAACCTACGAGCAGTACTTC.

J is TRBJ1-6 and V is TRBV4-3; D is ambiguous. Germline V CDR1 and CDR2: LGHNA, YSLEER. Trimming shortened V by 1 base and J by 7 bases, and 8 bases separated the two germline ends. CDR3 size: 14 residues. This chain's CDR3 is CASSQALQNSPLHF. CDR3 bases: TGCGCCAGCAGCCAAGCCCTACAAAATTCACCCCTCCACTTT.

This chain joins TRBV5-1 and TRBJ2-7; TRBD1 is a possible D gene (5 bases). There are 14 residues in the CDR3. The V gene's germline CDR1 is SGHRS and CDR2 YFSETQ. Trimming cost V 4 bases and J 7 bases, with 18 bases left between them. The CDR3 reads CASSPGWSQDEQYF. The CDR3 DNA sequence: TGCGCCAGCAGCCCCGGGTGGTCACAGGATGAGCAGTACTTC.

CDR3 protein: CASSPTGIPGEQYF. DNA of the CDR3: TGTGCCAGCAGCCCAACAGGGATCCCGGGCGAGCAGTACTTC. This chain uses TRBV7-6 with TRBJ2-7; a weak D match, TRBD1 (6 bases). Trimming removed 5 bases at V and 6 bases at J, with 17 bases between. CDR3 size: 14 residues. Germline V gives CDR1 SGHVS, CDR2 FNYEAQ.

V gene TRBV16 combines with J gene TRBJ1-5; D unresolved. V was shortened by 4 bases and J by 4 bases, with 14 bases between the two germline ends. The CDR3 length is 15 residues. Germline CDR1 is KGHSY and CDR2 is FQNENV. The CDR3 DNA reads as TGTGCCAGCAGCCCCACTCGGGCATCTAATCAGCCCCAGCATTTT. Amino acids: CASSPTRASNQPQHF.

This clone has only one observation. V and J are TRBV7-9 and TRBJ1-2; possible D gene TRBD1, 6 bases. CDR3 size: 14 residues. V gave up 5 bases and J gave up 0 bases, with 10 bases separating them. CDR1 is SEHNR, CDR2 FQNEAQ, per germline (reference sequence). The CDR3 nucleotides read TGTGCCAGCAGCGCGGACAGAGCTAACTATGGCTACACCTTC. It translates to CASSADRANYGYTF. Complete variable domain (other parts from reference TRBV7-9 and TRBJ1-2): DTGVSQNPRHKITKRGQNVTFRCDPISEHNRLYWYRQTLGQGPEFLTYFQNEAQLEKSRLLSDRFSAERPKGSFSTLEIQRTEQGDSAMYLCASSADRANYGYTFGSGTRLTVV.

V is TRBV28 and J is TRBJ2-5, with D perhaps being TRBD1 or TRBD2 (5 bases each). The CDR3 covers 14 residues. Germline V gives CDR1 MDHEN, CDR2 SYDVKM. V was shortened by 8 bases and J by 5 bases, with 18 bases between the two germline ends. The CDR3: CASRGPQLWETQYF. In DNA form, the CDR3 reads TGTGCCAGCCGGGGACCCCAGCTTTGGGAGACCCAGTACTTC. Combining the CDR3 with reference TRBV28 and TRBJ2-5 gives the whole variable domain DVKVTQSSRYLVKRTGEKVFLECVQDMDHENMFWYRQDPGLGLRLIYFSYDVKMKEKGDIPEGYSVSREKKERFSLILESASTNQTSMYLCASRGPQLWETQYFGPGTRLLVL.

The count of this clone is one. The chain couples TRBV29-1 to TRBJ2-1; 8 bases are shared with TRBD1. Germline V gene sequence: CDR1 SQVTM, CDR2 ANQGSEA. V lost 1 base, J lost 4 bases, and 3 bases stayed unmatched. The CDR3 has 14 residues. The CDR3 is CSVEGDRKYNEQFF. Written as DNA, the CDR3 is TGCAGCGTTGAAGGGGACAGGAAGTACAATGAGCAGTTCTTC.

This chain joins TRBV5-6 and TRBJ1-3; D unclear. There are 14 residues in the CDR3. CDR1 is SGHDT and CDR2 is YYEEEE in the germline V gene. Trimming shortened V by 4 bases and J by 0 bases, and 8 bases separated the two germline ends. The CDR3 protein is CASSAAYSGNTIYF. CDR3 in DNA: TGTGCCAGCAGCGCAGCGTACTCTGGAAACACCATATATTTT.

This clone was seen a handful of times. The same CDR3 is also encoded by other DNA sequences in this sample. The gene calls are TRBV19 and TRBJ2-1; D remains unclear. Germline CDR1 reads LNHDA; CDR2 reads SQIVND (reference sequence). The CDR3 sequence is 16 residues long. V lost 1 base and J lost 0, with 10 bases in between. The CDR3 protein is CASSIGGSSSYNEQFF. The CDR3, as DNA: TGTGCCAGTAGTATAGGAGGAAGTAGCTCCTACAATGAGCAGTTCTTC.

Turning to this clone: Different DNA sequences within this sample yield the same CDR3. This chain links TRBV6-6 with TRBJ1-1; D ambiguous. Deletions cut 0 bases from V and 2 bases from J, with 7 bases between. Germline V gene data show CDR1 as MNHNY and CDR2 as SVGAGI (reference sequence). The CDR3 is 14 residues long. CDR3 sequence: CASSYSGGNTEAFF. The CDR3 region has the DNA TGTGCCAGCAGTTACTCTGGCGGTAACACTGAAGCTTTCTTT.

Comments on this clone: The junction departs from the called germline gene at one end, perhaps through a read error. The CDR3 is CASSLEGTANYGYTF. The DNA of the CDR3 is TGTGCCAGCAGTTTAGAGGGGACAGCTAACTATGGCTACACCTTC. The chain employs TRBV7-2 and TRBJ1-2, with TRBD1 matching over 7 bases. Germline CDR1 and CDR2: SGHTA and FQGNSA. This CDR3 spans 15 amino acids.

The chain is built from TRBV6-5 and TRBJ1-3, with D uncertain. The CDR3 contains 11 residues. The ends were cut back, 4 bases at V and 6 bases at J, with 4 bases in the middle. CDR1 and CDR2 (germline): MNHEY, SVGAGI. For the CDR3, the DNA is TGTGCCAGCAGTTTGCAAAACACCATATATTTT. This encodes CASSLQNTIYF.